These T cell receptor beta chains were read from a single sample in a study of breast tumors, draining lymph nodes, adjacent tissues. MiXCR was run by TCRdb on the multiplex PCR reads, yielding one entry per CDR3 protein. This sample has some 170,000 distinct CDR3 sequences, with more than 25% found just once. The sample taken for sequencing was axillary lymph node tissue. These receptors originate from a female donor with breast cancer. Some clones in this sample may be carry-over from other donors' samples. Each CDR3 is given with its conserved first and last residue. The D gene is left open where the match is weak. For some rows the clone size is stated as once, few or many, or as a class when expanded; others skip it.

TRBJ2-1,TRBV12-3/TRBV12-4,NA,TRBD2,CASTFGRGLAGGPYNERFF,TGTGCCAGCACCTTCGGTCGTGGACTAGCGGGAGGTCCCTACAATGAGCGGTTCTTC
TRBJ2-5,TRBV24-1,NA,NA,CATSDSLQGGSGQETQYF,TGTGCCACCAGTGACAGTCTACAAGGGGGGTCAGGCCAAGAGACCCAGTACTTC
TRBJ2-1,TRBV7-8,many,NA,CASSLREYYNEQFF,TGTGCCAGCAGCTTACGGGAGTACTACAATGAGCAGTTCTTC
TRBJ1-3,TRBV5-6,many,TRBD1,CASAQGPAGNTIYF,TGTGCCAGCGCACAGGGGCCAGCTGGAAACACCATATATTTT
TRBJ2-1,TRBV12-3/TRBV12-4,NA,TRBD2,CASSSGTSESRTYNEQSF,TGTGCCAGCAGCTCCGGGACTAGCGAGAGTCGCACCTACAATGAGCAGTCCTTC
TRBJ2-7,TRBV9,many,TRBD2,CASSLSGGTTNYEQYF,TGTGCCAGCAGTTTAAGCGGGGGGACTACCAACTACGAGCAGTACTTC
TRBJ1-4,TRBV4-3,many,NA,CASSQEGATNEKLFF,TGCGCCAGCAGCCAAGAGGGCGCAACTAATGAAAAACTGTTTTTT
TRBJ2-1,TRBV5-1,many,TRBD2,CASSLTGTNYNEQFF,TGCGCCAGCAGCTTGACCGGGACTAACTACAATGAGCAGTTCTTC
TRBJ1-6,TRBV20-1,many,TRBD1,CSAPGTGDHSLLHF,TGCAGTGCGCCCGGGACAGGGGATCACTCACTCCTCCACTTT
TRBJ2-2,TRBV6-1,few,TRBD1,CASQLRRGQAGELFF,TGTGCCAGCCAGCTCCGCAGGGGGCAAGCCGGGGAGCTGTTTTTT
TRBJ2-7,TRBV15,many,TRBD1,CATSRGQGADEQYF,TGTGCCACCAGCAGGGGGCAGGGGGCAGACGAGCAGTACTTC
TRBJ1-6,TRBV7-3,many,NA,CASRREANSPLHF,TGTGCCAGCAGACGGGAAGCGAATTCACCCCTCCACTTT
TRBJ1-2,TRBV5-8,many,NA,CASSPDQGYGYTF,TGTGCCAGCAGCCCCGACCAGGGCTATGGCTACACCTTC
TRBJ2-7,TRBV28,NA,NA,CASSSPGEEQYF,TGTGCCAGCAGCTCCCCCGGGGAGGAGCAGTACTTC
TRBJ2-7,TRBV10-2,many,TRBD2,CASNPGLAGVKGEQYF,TGCGCCAGCAACCCGGGACTAGCGGGGGTAAAAGGCGAGCAGTACTTC
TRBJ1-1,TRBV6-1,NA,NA,CASSEGGWVADTEAFF,TGTGCCAGCAGTGAGGGGGGTTGGGTGGCCGACACTGAAGCTTTCTTT
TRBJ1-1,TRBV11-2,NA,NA,CASSYSQREAFF,TGTGCCAGCAGCTACTCCCAGCGTGAAGCTTTCTTT
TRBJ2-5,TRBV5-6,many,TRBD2,CASSFAGDQETQYF,TGTGCCAGCAGCTTTGCGGGGGACCAAGAGACCCAGTACTTC
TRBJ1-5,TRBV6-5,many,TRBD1,CASSPYFTGGSGNQPQHF,TGTGCCAGCAGCCCCTACTTTACAGGGGGCAGTGGCAATCAGCCCCAGCATTTT
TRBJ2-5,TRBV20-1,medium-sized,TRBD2,CSASRDSGTQETQYF,TGCAGTGCTAGTCGAGATAGCGGGACCCAAGAGACCCAGTACTTC
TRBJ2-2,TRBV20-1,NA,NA,CSASSENTGALFF,TGCAGTGCTAGTTCAGAGAACACCGGGGCGCTGTTTTTT
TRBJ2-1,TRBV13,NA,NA,CASSVRLLPEQFF,TGTGCCAGCAGCGTCCGACTTCTACCCGAGCAGTTCTTC
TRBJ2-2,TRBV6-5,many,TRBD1,CASSYGDSLTGELFF,TGTGCCAGCAGTTACGGGGACAGTCTCACCGGGGAGCTGTTTTTT
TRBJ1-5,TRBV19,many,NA,CASRVRDQPQHF,TGTGCCAGTAGGGTTAGGGATCAGCCCCAGCATTTT
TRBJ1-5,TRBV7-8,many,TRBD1,CASSLELYRTGIGHQPQHF,TGTGCCAGCAGCTTAGAACTTTATAGGACAGGGATTGGACATCAGCCCCAGCATTTT
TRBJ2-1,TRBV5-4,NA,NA,CASSLRRAAGPSSYNEQFF,TGTGCCAGCAGCTTAAGGCGGGCGGCCGGCCCGAGCTCCTACAATGAGCAGTTCTTC
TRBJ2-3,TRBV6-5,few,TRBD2,CASSHSSGATTDTQYF,TGTGCCAGCAGTCACTCCAGCGGGGCAACCACAGATACGCAGTATTTT
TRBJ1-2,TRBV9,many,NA,CASSARGLQFDPYGYTF,TGTGCCAGCAGCGCGAGAGGGCTACAGTTCGACCCCTATGGCTACACCTTC
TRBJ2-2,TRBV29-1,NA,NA,CSVPGAQTGELFF,TGCAGCGTTCCAGGGGCGCAAACCGGGGAGCTGTTTTTT